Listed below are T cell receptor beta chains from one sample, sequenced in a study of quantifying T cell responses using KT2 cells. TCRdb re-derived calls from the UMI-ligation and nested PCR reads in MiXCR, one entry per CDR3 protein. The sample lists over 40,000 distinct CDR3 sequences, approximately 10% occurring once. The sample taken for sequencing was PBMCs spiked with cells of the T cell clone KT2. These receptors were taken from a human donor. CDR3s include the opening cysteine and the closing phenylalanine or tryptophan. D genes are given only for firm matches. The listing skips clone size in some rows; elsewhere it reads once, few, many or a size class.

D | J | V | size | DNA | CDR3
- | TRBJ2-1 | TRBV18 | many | TGTGCCAGCTCACCACCTCCCTTTAGCTTTTACAATGAGCAGTTCTTC | CASSPPPFSFYNEQFF
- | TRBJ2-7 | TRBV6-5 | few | TGTGCCAGCAGTTACGGGCCACACTCCTCCTACGAGCAGTACTTC | CASSYGPHSSYEQYF
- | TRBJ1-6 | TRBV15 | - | TGTGCCACCAGCAGAGACAGCCTTAAAAATTCACCCCTCCACTTT | CATSRDSLKNSPLHF
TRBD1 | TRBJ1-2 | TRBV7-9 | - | TGTGCCAGCAGCCCAAGACAGGGAAGGAGTGGCTACACCTTC | CASSPRQGRSGYTF
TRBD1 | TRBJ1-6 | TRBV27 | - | TGTGCCAGCAGTTTATTAATATCGGGACAGGGTAATTCACCCCTCCACTTT | CASSLLISGQGNSPLHF
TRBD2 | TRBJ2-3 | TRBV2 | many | TGTGCCAGCAAGCCCAGGACTAGCGGGGGGGATACGCAGTATTTT | CASKPRTSGGDTQYF
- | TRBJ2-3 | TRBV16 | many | TGTGCCAGCAGCCAAGACCTGGAGGGATCTAGCACAGATACGCAGTATTTT | CASSQDLEGSSTDTQYF
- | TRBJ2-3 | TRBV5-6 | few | TGTGCCAGCAGCTCGCTAGAAGATAACGACGATACGCAGTATTTT | CASSSLEDNDDTQYF
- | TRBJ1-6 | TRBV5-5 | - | TGTGCCAGCAGCTTGAGGGGGATAACCTATAATTCACCCCTCCACTTT | CASSLRGITYNSPLHF
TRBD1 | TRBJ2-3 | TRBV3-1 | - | TGTGCCAGCAGCCCCCAGGGGGCAGATACGCAGTATTTT | CASSPQGADTQYF
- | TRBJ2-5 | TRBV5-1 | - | TGCGCCAGCAGCTCAGGGGGGTCAGGACAAGAGACCCAGTACTTC | CASSSGGSGQETQYF
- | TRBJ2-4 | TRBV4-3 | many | TGCGCCAGCAGCCAGGCGCAGGACCCAGAAAACATTCAGTACTTC | CASSQAQDPENIQYF
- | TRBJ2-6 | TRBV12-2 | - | TGTGCAAGTCGCCCTAGAGGCGGGGCCAACGTCCTGACTTTC | CASRPRGGANVLTF
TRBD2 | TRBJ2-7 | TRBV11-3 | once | TGTTCCAGCAGCCTCCGGGGACTAGCGGACTACGAGCAGTACTTC | CSSSLRGLADYEQYF
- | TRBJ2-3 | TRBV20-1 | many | TGCAGTGCTAGAGTAAGAGGCACAGATACGCAGTATTTT | CSARVRGTDTQYF
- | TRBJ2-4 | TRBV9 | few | TGTGCCAGCAGCGGAAGGGGGAACATTCAGTACTTC | CASSGRGNIQYF
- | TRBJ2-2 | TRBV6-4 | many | TGTGCCAGCAAATCCACCCCCGAGGTCGGGGAGCTGTTTTTT | CASKSTPEVGELFF
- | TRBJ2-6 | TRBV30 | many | TGTGCCTGGAGTCGTGGGTTGAGCAGGCACTCTGGGGCCAACGTCCTGACTTTC | CAWSRGLSRHSGANVLTF
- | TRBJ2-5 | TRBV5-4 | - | TGTGCCAGCAGCCCCCGGACAGTAGGGAACCTGACCCAGTACTTC | CASSPRTVGNLTQYF
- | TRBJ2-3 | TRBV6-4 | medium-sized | TGTGCCAGCAGTGACTCTTCTAGCGGAGAGGGGGCAGATACGCAGTATTTT | CASSDSSSGEGADTQYF
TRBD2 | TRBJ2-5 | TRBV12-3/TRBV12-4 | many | TGTGCCAGCAGCCTTAGGACTAGCGGAGAGACCCAGTACTTC | CASSLRTSGETQYF
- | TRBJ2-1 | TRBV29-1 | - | TGCAGCGTGGGACCGCCAAACAATGAGCAGTTCTTC | CSVGPPNNEQFF